This T cell receptor beta chain was captured in a study of neurological immune-mediated disorders. Study outcomes and limitations: Because no CDR3 amino acid sequences were shared across subjects by expanded clones, private repertoires were suggested in all groups.

CDR1 and CDR2 (germline): SGDLS, YYNGEE. The trim removed 4 bases at V and 6 bases at J, leaving 15 bases unmatched. The CDR3 sequence is 16 residues long. The authors produced cDNA by 5'RACE using 10-nucleotide random UMIs. TCRdb processed the 5' RACE reads anew with MiXCR; each CDR3 protein has one entry. This table holds about 66,000 distinct CDR3 sequences, roughly 3.6% found once. This clonotype was recorded many times. The antigen is undetermined. The clonotype was recovered from a man aged 25-45 years with multiple sclerosis. The J gene is TRBJ2-7, the V gene TRBV9, with 8 nucleotides matching TRBD1. Sequenced: PBMCs. Here the CDR3 DNA reads TGTGCCAGCAGCCAAACTTCCGGACAGGGAGGAGTCGAGCAGTACTTC. It translates to CASSQTSGQGGVEQYF. The full variable domain, completed using reference TRBV9 and TRBJ2-7, is DSGVTQTPKHLITATGQRVTLRCSPRSGDLSVYWYQQSLDQGLQFLIQYYNGEERAKGNILERFSAQQFPDLHSELNLSSLELGDSALYFCASSQTSGQGGVEQYFGPGTRLTVT.